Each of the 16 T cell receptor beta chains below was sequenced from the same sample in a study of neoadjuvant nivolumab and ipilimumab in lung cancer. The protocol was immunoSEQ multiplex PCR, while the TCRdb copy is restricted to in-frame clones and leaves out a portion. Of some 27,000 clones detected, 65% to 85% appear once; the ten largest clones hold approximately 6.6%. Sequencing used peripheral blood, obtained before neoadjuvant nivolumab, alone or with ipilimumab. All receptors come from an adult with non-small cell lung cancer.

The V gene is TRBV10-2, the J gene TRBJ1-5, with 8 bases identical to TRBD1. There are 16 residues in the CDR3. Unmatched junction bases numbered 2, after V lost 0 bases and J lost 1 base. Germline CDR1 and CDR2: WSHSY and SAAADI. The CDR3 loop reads CASSESDRESNQPQHF. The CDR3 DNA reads TGCGCCAGCAGTGAGTCGGACAGGGAAAGCAATCAGCCCCAGCATTTT.

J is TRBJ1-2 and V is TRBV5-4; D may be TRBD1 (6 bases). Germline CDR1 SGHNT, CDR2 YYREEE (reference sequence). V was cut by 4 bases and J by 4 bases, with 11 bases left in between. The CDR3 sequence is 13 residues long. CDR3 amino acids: CASSANRAYGYTF. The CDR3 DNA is TGTGCCAGCAGCGCTAACAGGGCCTATGGCTACACCTTC.

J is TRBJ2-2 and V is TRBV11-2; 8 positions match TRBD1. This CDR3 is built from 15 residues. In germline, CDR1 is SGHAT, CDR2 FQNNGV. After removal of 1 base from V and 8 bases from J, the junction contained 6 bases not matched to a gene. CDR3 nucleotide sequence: TGTGCCAGCAGCTTAGTGCAGGGGGCGTTTGGGGAGCTGTTTTTT. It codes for CASSLVQGAFGELFF. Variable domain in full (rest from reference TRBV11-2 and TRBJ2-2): EAGVAQSPRYKIIEKRQSVAFWCNPISGHATLYWYQQILGQGPKLLIQFQNNGVVDDSQLPKDRFSAERLKGVDSTLKIQPAKLEDSAVYLCASSLVQGAFGELFFGEGSRLTVL.

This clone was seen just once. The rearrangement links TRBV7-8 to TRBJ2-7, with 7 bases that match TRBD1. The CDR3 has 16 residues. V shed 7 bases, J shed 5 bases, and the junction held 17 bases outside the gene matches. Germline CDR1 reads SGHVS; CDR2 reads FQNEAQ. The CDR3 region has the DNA TGTGCCAGCACCTCTCCCCCCCCTGACAGGGCAAACGAGCAGTACTTC. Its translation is CASTSPPPDRANEQYF.

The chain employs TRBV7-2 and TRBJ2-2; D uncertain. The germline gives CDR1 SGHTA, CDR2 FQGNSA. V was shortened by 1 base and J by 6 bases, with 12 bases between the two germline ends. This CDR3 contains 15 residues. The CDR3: CASSLEGHSSGELFF. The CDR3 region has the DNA TGTGCCAGCAGCTTAGAAGGTCACTCTTCCGGGGAGCTGTTTTTT.

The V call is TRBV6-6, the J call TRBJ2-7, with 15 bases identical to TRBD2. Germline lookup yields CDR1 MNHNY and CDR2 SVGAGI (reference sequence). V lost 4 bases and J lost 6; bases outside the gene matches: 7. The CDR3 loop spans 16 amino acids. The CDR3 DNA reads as TGTGCCAGCAGTTCCTCGGGACTAGCGGGGGGCGGCGAGCAGTACTTC. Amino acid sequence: CASSSSGLAGGGEQYF.

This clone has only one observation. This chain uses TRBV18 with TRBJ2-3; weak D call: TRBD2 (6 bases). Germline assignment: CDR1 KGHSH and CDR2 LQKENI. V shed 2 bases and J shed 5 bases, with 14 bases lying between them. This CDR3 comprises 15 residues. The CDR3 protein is CASSPLTRDQDTQYF. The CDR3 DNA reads TGTGCCAGCTCACCATTGACGCGGGACCAAGATACGCAGTATTTT.

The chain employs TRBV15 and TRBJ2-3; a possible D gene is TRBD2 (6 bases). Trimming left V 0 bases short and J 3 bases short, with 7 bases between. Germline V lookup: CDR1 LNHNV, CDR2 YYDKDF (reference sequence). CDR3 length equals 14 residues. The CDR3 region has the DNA TGTGCCACCAGCAGAGATGGGGGGACAGATACGCAGTATTTT. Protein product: CATSRDGGTDTQYF.

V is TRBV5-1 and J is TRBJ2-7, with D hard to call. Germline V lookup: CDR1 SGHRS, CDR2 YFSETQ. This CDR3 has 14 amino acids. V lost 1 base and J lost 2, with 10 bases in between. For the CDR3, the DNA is TGCGCCAGCAGCTTGCAGGACCCAACCTACGAGCAGTACTTC. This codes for CASSLQDPTYEQYF.

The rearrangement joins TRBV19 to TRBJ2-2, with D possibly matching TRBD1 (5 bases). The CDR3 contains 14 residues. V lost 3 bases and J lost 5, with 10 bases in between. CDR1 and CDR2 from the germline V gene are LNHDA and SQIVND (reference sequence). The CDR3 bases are TGTGCCAGTAGTATGTTCCAGGGAACCGGGGAGCTGTTTTTT. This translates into CASSMFQGTGELFF.

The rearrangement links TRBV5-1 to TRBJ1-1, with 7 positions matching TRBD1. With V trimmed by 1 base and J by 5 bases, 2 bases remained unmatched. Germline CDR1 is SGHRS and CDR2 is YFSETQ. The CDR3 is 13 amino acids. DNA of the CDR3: TGCGCCAGCAGCTTGTTCAGGGGGACTGAAGCTTTCTTT. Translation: CASSLFRGTEAFF.

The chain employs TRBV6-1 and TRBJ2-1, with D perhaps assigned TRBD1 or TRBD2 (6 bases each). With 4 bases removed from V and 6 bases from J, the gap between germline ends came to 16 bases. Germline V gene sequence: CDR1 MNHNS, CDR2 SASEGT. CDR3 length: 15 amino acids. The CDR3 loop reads CASSGTGALINEQFF. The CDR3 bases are TGTGCCAGCAGTGGCACGGGGGCTTTAATCAATGAGCAGTTCTTC.

The CDR3 DNA sequence: TGTGCCAGCAGTGAAACAGGGACAGGGGGTACAGATACGCAGTATTTT. It codes for CASSETGTGGTDTQYF. V usage is TRBV6-4 and J usage is TRBJ2-3; 11 bases are a match to TRBD1. The germline CDR1 and CDR2 sequences are MRHNA and SNTAGT. CDR3 length: 16 residues. V shed 3 bases and J 3 bases; nucleotides not matched to a gene: 5.

Here the CDR3 DNA reads TGTGCCAGCAGCGCAGGGTGGCCCGGGGAGCTGTTTTTT. As protein: CASSAGWPGELFF. The V gene is TRBV11-3, the J gene TRBJ2-2, with D possibly TRBD1 on 5 matching bases. CDR1 is SGHNT, CDR2 YENEEA, per germline. This CDR3 is built from 13 residues. Trimming cost V 5 bases and J 6 bases, with 10 bases left between them.

CDR3 sequence: CASSPQGTGGTEAFF. The CDR3 nucleotides read TGTGCCAGCAGCCCCCAGGGTACAGGGGGTACTGAAGCTTTCTTT. J is TRBJ1-1 and V is TRBV7-2; TRBD1 matches at 8 bases. The V gene end was trimmed by 5 bases and the J gene end by 5 bases; junction bases not matched to a gene: 10. There are 15 residues in the CDR3. Per germline, CDR1 SGHTA and CDR2 FQGNSA. Together with reference TRBV7-2 and TRBJ1-1, the CDR3 gives the full variable domain: GAGVSQSPSNKVTEKGKDVELRCDPISGHTALYWYRQSLGQGLEFLIYFQGNSAPDKSGLPSDRFSAERTGGSVSTLTIQRTQQEDSAVYLCASSPQGTGGTEAFFGQGTRLTVV.

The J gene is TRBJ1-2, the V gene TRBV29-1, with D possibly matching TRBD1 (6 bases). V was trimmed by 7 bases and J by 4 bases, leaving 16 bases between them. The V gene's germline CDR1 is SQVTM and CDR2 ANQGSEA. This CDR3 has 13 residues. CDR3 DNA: TGCAGCGCTTGGGACACCGAGGGCTATGGCTACACCTTC. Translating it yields CSAWDTEGYGYTF.